The 32 T cell receptor beta chains below were found in one sample sequenced in a study of early T cells in non-severe SARS-CoV-2 infection. TCRdb passed the 5' RACE reads through MiXCR, listing each CDR3 protein once. The repertoire holds approximately 75,000 distinct CDR3 sequences, with about 14% as singletons. The sequencing used whole blood, collected at baseline. The receptor source for this set is an adult who was a healthcare worker with PCR-confirmed SARS-CoV-2 infection or an uninfected control (not recorded which).

In its sample, this clonotype was seen a few times. V gene TRBV14 combines with J gene TRBJ2-5; D remains unclear. Trimming stripped 4 bases from V and 6 bases from J, with 18 bases between. The V gene's germline CDR1 is SGHDN and CDR2 FVKESK. The CDR3 spans 15 residues. This CDR3 reads CASSPWFSPTQTQYF. CDR3 coding DNA: TGTGCCAGCAGCCCGTGGTTCAGCCCGACGCAGACCCAGTACTTC.

In this sample, this clonotype turned up many times. This chain connects TRBV5-5 to TRBJ2-1; possibly TRBD2 for D (5 bases). From germline, CDR1 is SGHKS and CDR2 YYEKEE (reference sequence). Trimming removed 2 bases at V and 6 bases at J, with 24 bases between. The CDR3 contains 18 residues. CDR3 sequence: CASSLGQILGPLVNEQFF. The CDR3 DNA reads TGTGCCAGCAGCTTAGGCCAGATACTAGGCCCCTTGGTCAATGAGCAGTTCTTC.

This clonotype was seen many times. The chain is built from TRBV19 and TRBJ2-2, with TRBD1 as a possible D gene (6 bases). There are 13 residues in the CDR3. Per the germline V gene, CDR1 is LNHDA and CDR2 is SQIVND (reference sequence). Trimming took 3 bases from V and 5 from J, leaving 7 bases between them. The DNA for the CDR3 is TGTGCCAGTAGTATTAGGGGGACCGGGGAGCTGTTTTTT. It specifies CASSIRGTGELFF. The whole variable domain, remainder taken from reference TRBV19 and TRBJ2-2, is DGGITQSPKYLFRKEGQNVTLSCEQNLNHDAMYWYRQDPGQGLRLIYYSQIVNDFQKGDIAEGYSVSREKKESFPLTVTSAQKNPTAFYLCASSIRGTGELFFGEGSRLTVL.

The table lists this clonotype with many counts. The rearrangement links TRBV28 to TRBJ2-3; possibly TRBD1 for D (6 bases). Trimming cost V 3 bases and J 4 bases, with 26 bases left between them. Germline loops: CDR1 MDHEN, CDR2 SYDVKM. The CDR3 runs 19 residues. The CDR3 DNA is TGTGCCAGCAGTTTGCGCCCCGCCCGGGTCTCTAAGGGGGCAGATACGCAGTATTTT. It codes for CASSLRPARVSKGADTQYF.

In this sample, this clonotype turned up a few times. This chain links TRBV5-1 with TRBJ1-1; D remains ambiguous. V lost 2 bases to trimming and J lost 3 bases, with 14 bases between them. Germline V gene lookup returns CDR1 SGHRS and CDR2 YFSETQ. This CDR3 has 15 residues. The CDR3 spells CASSFAGGPDTEAFF. CDR3 DNA: TGCGCCAGCAGCTTCGCCGGTGGCCCTGACACTGAAGCTTTCTTT.

The table lists this clonotype with many counts. The chain employs TRBV2 and TRBJ2-1; a possible D gene is TRBD1 (6 bases). Germline V gene lookup returns CDR1 SNHLY and CDR2 FYNNEI. This CDR3 has 12 amino acids. The V gene lost 7 bases and the J gene lost 13 bases, with 17 bases spanning the gap. CDR3 bases: TGTGCCAGCATCATAGGACAGCCCGATCAGTTCTTC. It yields the protein CASIIGQPDQFF.

The chain is built from TRBV4-2 and TRBJ2-3; 12 nucleotides match TRBD2. Per germline, CDR1 LGHNA and CDR2 YNFKEQ. Unmatched junction bases numbered 7, after V lost 0 bases and J lost 6 bases. The CDR3 contains 17 residues. CDR3 sequence reads: CASSQDPGLAGQDTQYF. For the CDR3, the DNA is TGTGCCAGCAGCCAAGACCCAGGACTAGCGGGACAGGATACGCAGTATTTT.

This clonotype was detected a few times. This rearrangement joins TRBV2 to TRBJ1-1; D unresolved. CDR3 length: 13 amino acids. V gave up 1 base and J gave up 4 bases, with 7 bases separating them. Germline assignment: CDR1 SNHLY and CDR2 FYNNEI. The CDR3 DNA follows: TGTGCCAGCAGTGAAGGGAGGACCACTGAAGCTTTCTTT. Protein sequence: CASSEGRTTEAFF.

This clonotype was detected only a few times. V gene TRBV28 combines with J gene TRBJ2-7; 11 nucleotides align to TRBD1. Looked up from germline, CDR1 is MDHEN and CDR2 is SYDVKM. The CDR3 extends over 15 amino acids. V was clipped by 5 bases and J by 12 bases; unmatched bases: 15. CDR3 sequence: CASSGPGQGVPIGYF. Written as DNA, the CDR3 is TGTGCCAGCAGTGGACCGGGACAGGGGGTCCCCATAGGGTACTTC.

This chain links TRBV18 with TRBJ2-7, with D possibly TRBD2 on 6 matching bases. Trimming removed 2 bases at V and 2 bases at J, with 16 bases between. This CDR3 is built from 16 residues. The germline CDR1 and CDR2 sequences are KGHSH and LQKENI. The CDR3 DNA reads TGTGCCAGCTCACCAGAGGCGAGGACTACTCCCTACGAGCAGTACTTC. Translating gives CASSPEARTTPYEQYF.

The V call is TRBV9, the J call TRBJ1-1; a weak D match, TRBD1 (6 bases). There are 14 residues in the CDR3. From germline, CDR1 is SGDLS and CDR2 YYNGEE. Trimming removed 7 bases at V and 4 bases at J, with 17 bases between. In nucleotides, the CDR3 is TGTGCCAGCTCGAAAAACAGGGTAGGCACTGAAGCTTTCTTT. Translating gives CASSKNRVGTEAFF.

This clonotype was found many times. The chain uses TRBV7-2 and TRBJ2-2, with 9 bases aligning to TRBD2. Germline CDR1 SGHTA, CDR2 FQGNSA. The J segment lost 1 base and the V segment lost 3 bases, leaving 3 bases of the junction unmatched. The CDR3 has 16 amino acids. The CDR3 loop is CASSFLAGKNTGELFF. The CDR3 DNA follows: TGTGCCAGCAGCTTTCTAGCGGGGAAGAACACCGGGGAGCTGTTTTTT.

Points on this clonotype: One junction end disagrees with the germline gene, perhaps due to a read error. The chain uses TRBV12-3 or TRBV12-4 and TRBJ2-7, with 9 bases identical to TRBD1. The CDR3 spans 14 residues. This CDR3 is CASSLLGQGYDQYF. CDR3 nucleotides: TGTGCCAGCAGTTTACTGGGACAGGGCTACGACCAGTACTTC.

The chain couples TRBV7-9 to TRBJ2-2, with D possibly matching TRBD1 (5 bases). Germline assignment: CDR1 SEHNR and CDR2 FQNEAQ (reference sequence). V was clipped by 5 bases and J by 0 bases, with 10 bases between them. The CDR3 contains 15 residues. CDR3 sequence reads: CASSRKQANTGELFF. The DNA for the CDR3 is TGTGCCAGCAGCAGGAAACAGGCGAACACCGGGGAGCTGTTTTTT. The full variable domain, its missing parts supplied by reference TRBV7-9 and TRBJ2-2, is DTGVSQNPRHKITKRGQNVTFRCDPISEHNRLYWYRQTLGQGPEFLTYFQNEAQLEKSRLLSDRFSAERPKGSFSTLEIQRTEQGDSAMYLCASSRKQANTGELFFGEGSRLTVL.

V gene TRBV7-6 combines with J gene TRBJ2-3, with D perhaps TRBD2 (6 bases). Deletions cut 5 bases from V and 4 bases from J, with 19 bases between. Germline values: CDR1 SGHVS, CDR2 FNYEAQ. There are 16 residues in the CDR3. The CDR3 sequence is CASSTGLRGRSDTQYF. The CDR3, as DNA: TGTGCCAGCAGCACCGGACTACGGGGGAGGTCAGATACGCAGTATTTT.

This clonotype came up a few times. This chain uses TRBV6-5 with TRBJ1-5, with a tentative D call TRBD1 (5 bases). The CDR3 has 16 amino acids. With 0 bases removed from V and 7 bases from J, the gap between germline ends came to 16 bases. Per germline, CDR1 MNHEY and CDR2 SVGAGI. CDR3 residues: CASSYSSQGVRQPQHF. DNA of the CDR3: TGTGCCAGCAGTTACTCGTCCCAAGGGGTGAGACAGCCCCAGCATTTT.

A few counts support this clonotype. The chain uses TRBV24-1 and TRBJ2-3; either TRBD1 or TRBD2 may fit D (5 bases each). V was trimmed by 4 bases and J by 0 bases, leaving 10 bases between them. Germline CDR1 KGHDR, CDR2 SFDVKD. The CDR3 is 15 amino acids. The chain's CDR3 is CATSDPGRSTDTQYF. DNA of the CDR3: TGTGCCACCAGTGACCCGGGACGTAGCACAGATACGCAGTATTTT.

This clonotype turned up a few times. The chain links TRBV28 to TRBJ1-4; 7 positions agree with TRBD1. J lost 6 bases, V lost 1 base, and 14 bases had no gene match. This CDR3 spans 18 amino acids. Germline V gene sequence: CDR1 MDHEN, CDR2 SYDVKM. CDR3 nucleotide sequence: TGTGCCAGCAGTTTATCCCTGAGACAGGGTCGTCAATATGAAAAACTGTTTTTT. This codes for CASSLSLRQGRQYEKLFF.

This clonotype was seen repeatedly, ten times or more. The V gene is TRBV12-3 or TRBV12-4, the J gene TRBJ2-1, with 8 bases matching TRBD2. CDR3 length: 15 residues. J was trimmed by 2 bases and V by 7 bases; bases with no gene match: 7. The CDR3 nucleotides read TGTGCCAGCACCCCCCTAGCGGGTACCTACAATGAGCAGTTCTTC. This translates into CASTPLAGTYNEQFF.

This clonotype has a handful of counts. The chain is built from TRBV18 and TRBJ2-7; D remains ambiguous. There are 15 residues in the CDR3. V lost 3 bases and J lost 3, with 15 bases in between. The germline gives CDR1 KGHSH, CDR2 LQKENI. The CDR3 coding sequence is TGTGCCAGCTCACCCGGAGAACTACTGCACTACGAGCAGTACTTC. Protein product: CASSPGELLHYEQYF.

This clonotype was picked up many times. The chain couples TRBV30 to TRBJ2-7, with a possible D match to TRBD1 (6 bases). Germline values: CDR1 GTSNPN, CDR2 SVGIG (reference sequence). The CDR3 extends over 16 amino acids. Between the trimmed V and J ends, which lost 4 bases and 5 bases, there was a span of 24 bases. Written as DNA, the CDR3 is TGTGCCTGGACTCGACCCAGGGGCAGGGGCGACGACGAGCAGTACTTC. Amino acids: CAWTRPRGRGDDEQYF.

This clonotype was recorded a few times. The chain joins TRBV7-9 to TRBJ2-6; D is ambiguous. V lost 0 bases and J 4 bases, leaving 7 bases between the germline ends. From germline, CDR1 is SEHNR and CDR2 FQNEAQ (reference sequence). The CDR3 runs 15 residues. In nucleotides, the CDR3 is TGTGCCAGCAGCTTAGCGACGCCCGGGGCCAACGTCCTGACTTTC. Amino acids: CASSLATPGANVLTF.

This rearrangement joins TRBV7-2 to TRBJ2-7, with 7 bases lining up with TRBD2. Trimming took 3 bases from V and 4 from J; bases not matched to a gene: 12. CDR3 length: 16 residues. Germline CDR1 reads SGHTA; CDR2 reads FQGNSA. CDR3 nucleotides: TGTGCCAGCAGCTTCCCGGGGGAGGGGATGGGATACGAGCAGTACTTC. Its protein product is CASSFPGEGMGYEQYF.

The rearrangement joins TRBV12-3 or TRBV12-4 to TRBJ2-7; either TRBD1 or TRBD2 may supply D (6 bases each). V was shortened by 6 bases and J by 4 bases, with 16 bases between the two germline ends. CDR3 size: 14 residues. CDR3 nucleotides: TGTGCCAGCAGCCGCGCGGGACACTCATACGAGCAGTACTTC. As protein: CASSRAGHSYEQYF.

The rearrangement joins TRBV18 to TRBJ1-1; weak D call: TRBD1 (5 bases). Germline V gene data show CDR1 as KGHSH and CDR2 as LQKENI. There are 14 residues in the CDR3. V dropped 7 bases and J dropped 0 bases, with 12 bases sitting between them. The DNA for the CDR3 is TGTGCCAGCTTTGATCAGGGAATGAACACTGAAGCTTTCTTT. This sequence encodes CASFDQGMNTEAFF. Based on the CDR3 plus reference TRBV18 and TRBJ1-1, the full variable domain is NAGVMQNPRHLVRRRGQEARLRCSPMKGHSHVYWYRQLPEEGLKFMVYLQKENIIDESGMPKERFSAEFPKEGPSILRIQQVVRGDSAAYFCASFDQGMNTEAFFGQGTRLTVV.

This clonotype has ten or more counts. This chain links TRBV5-1 with TRBJ2-1; TRBD2 aligns across 7 bases. V shed 4 bases and J 0 bases; nucleotides not matched to a gene: 13. This CDR3 contains 18 residues. CDR1 and CDR2 from the germline V gene are SGHRS and YFSETQ. CDR3 nucleotide sequence: TGCGCCAGCAGCCCGCTTATATCGGGGGGTAGCTCCTACAATGAGCAGTTCTTC. Its protein is CASSPLISGGSSYNEQFF.

This clonotype was counted many times. The V gene is TRBV3-1, the J gene TRBJ2-3; TRBD2 matches at 9 bases. The V segment lost 4 bases and the J segment 5 bases; nucleotides outside the gene matches: 7. This CDR3 contains 15 residues. Germline V gene sequence: CDR1 LGHDT, CDR2 YNNKEL (reference sequence). CDR3 sequence (DNA): TGTGCCAGCAGCCCCTGGACTAGCGACGGAGATACGCAGTATTTT. This sequence encodes CASSPWTSDGDTQYF.

Ten or more counts support this clonotype. The rearrangement links TRBV4-2 to TRBJ2-7, with 11 positions matching TRBD2. With 0 bases clipped from V and 4 bases from J, the junction kept 2 bases outside the gene matches. Germline values: CDR1 LGHNA, CDR2 YNFKEQ. The CDR3 loop spans 15 amino acids. The CDR3 region is CASSQELAGEYEQYF. The CDR3 coding sequence is TGTGCCAGCAGCCAAGAACTAGCGGGAGAGTACGAGCAGTACTTC.

The sample holds many counts of this clonotype. The genes are TRBV12-3 or TRBV12-4 and TRBJ2-3, with D unclear. With 6 bases removed from V and 5 bases from J, the gap between germline ends came to 15 bases. The CDR3 is 14 amino acids. This CDR3 is CASRFRTALDTQYF. CDR3 nucleotides: TGTGCCAGCAGGTTTCGGACCGCACTAGATACGCAGTATTTT.

V is TRBV7-9 and J is TRBJ2-7, with D possibly matching TRBD2 (6 bases). Trimming left V 5 bases short and J 2 bases short, with 16 bases between. The germline V gene has CDR1 SEHNR and CDR2 FQNEAQ (reference sequence). The CDR3 is 15 amino acids. The CDR3 DNA follows: TGTGCCAGCAGCGGGGAGGAGGGCCTTCCCTACGAGCAGTACTTC. Protein product: CASSGEEGLPYEQYF.

Many counts were recorded for this clonotype. The V gene is TRBV5-6, the J gene TRBJ1-2, with a possible D match to TRBD1 (6 bases). CDR3 size: 13 residues. V was pared by 1 base and J by 4 bases, with 8 bases between. The germline V gene encodes CDR1 SGHDT and CDR2 YYEEEE. DNA for the CDR3: TGTGCCAGCAGCTTGTGGGGGGCCTATGGCTACACCTTC. This gives the protein CASSLWGAYGYTF.

This sequence joins TRBV20-1 and TRBJ1-4; D is possibly TRBD1 (6 bases). Trimming shortened V by 6 bases and J by 8 bases, and 16 bases separated the two germline ends. In germline, CDR1 is DFQATT, CDR2 SNEGSKA (reference sequence). The CDR3 is 13 residues long. The CDR3 here is CSAAPGHQEKLFF. The DNA for the CDR3 is TGCAGTGCCGCACCGGGACACCAAGAAAAACTGTTTTTT.